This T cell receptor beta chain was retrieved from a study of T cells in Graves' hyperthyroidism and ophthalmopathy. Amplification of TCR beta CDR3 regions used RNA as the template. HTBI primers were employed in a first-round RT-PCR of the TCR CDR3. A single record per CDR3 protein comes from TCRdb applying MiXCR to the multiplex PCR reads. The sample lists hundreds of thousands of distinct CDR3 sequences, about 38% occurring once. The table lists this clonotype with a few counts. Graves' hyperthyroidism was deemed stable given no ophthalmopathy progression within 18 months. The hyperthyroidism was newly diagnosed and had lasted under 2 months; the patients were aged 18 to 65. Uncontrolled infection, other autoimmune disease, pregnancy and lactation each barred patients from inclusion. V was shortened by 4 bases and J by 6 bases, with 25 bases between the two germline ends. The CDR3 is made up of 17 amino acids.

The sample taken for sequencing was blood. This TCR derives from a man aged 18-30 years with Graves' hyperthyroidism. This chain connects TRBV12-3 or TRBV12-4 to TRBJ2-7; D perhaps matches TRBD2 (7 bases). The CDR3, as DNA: TGTGCCAGCAGTTCCCCTTTGGGGGCGGGGAGGGATACCGAGCAGTACTTC. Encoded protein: CASSSPLGAGRDTEQYF.